This entry lists 21 T cell receptor beta chains sequenced from one sample in a study of T cells after yellow fever vaccination. TCRdb processed the 5' RACE reads anew with MiXCR; each CDR3 protein has one entry. Of around 340,000 distinct CDR3 sequences in the sample, around 12% were seen once. The sequenced sample was CD4+ T cells sorted from PBMCs, obtained 15 days after the yellow fever booster vaccination. The receptors were gathered from a man between 18 and 29 years old who received the YFV17D yellow fever vaccine.

There are many counts of this clonotype. V and J are TRBV5-1 and TRBJ1-1; no reliable D call. This CDR3 has 14 amino acids. V was trimmed by 0 bases and J by 0 bases, leaving 6 bases between them. Germline V gives CDR1 SGHRS, CDR2 YFSETQ. CDR3 coding DNA: TGCGCCAGCAGCTTGGACAGAGTGAACACTGAAGCTTTCTTT. It codes for CASSLDRVNTEAFF.

This clonotype appeared many times. This chain uses TRBV6-2 or TRBV6-3 with TRBJ1-1; a possible D gene is TRBD1 (6 bases). V was pared by 5 bases and J by 7 bases, with 17 bases between. There are 14 residues in the CDR3. Germline-derived CDR1 and CDR2 are MNHEY and SVGEGT. The CDR3 DNA is TGTGCCAGCAGTAAGTCGGACAGCTATAGTGAAGCTTTCTTT. Translating it yields CASSKSDSYSEAFF.

The V gene is TRBV7-9, the J gene TRBJ2-1, with D unresolved. V shed 1 base and J shed 2 bases, with 6 bases lying between them. This CDR3 spans 14 amino acids. From germline, CDR1 is SEHNR and CDR2 FQNEAQ (reference sequence). The chain's CDR3 is CASSLGSAYNEQFF. The CDR3 nucleotides are TGTGCCAGCAGCTTAGGGAGTGCCTACAATGAGCAGTTCTTC.

V gene TRBV19 combines with J gene TRBJ1-5, with D possibly matching TRBD1 (6 bases). V was cut by 4 bases and J by 6 bases, with 10 bases left in between. The CDR3 totals 13 residues. CDR1 and CDR2 (germline): LNHDA, SQIVND (reference sequence). The CDR3 sequence is CASSSSTGQPQHF. CDR3 coding DNA: TGTGCCAGTAGTAGCTCGACAGGTCAGCCCCAGCATTTT.

A word on this clonotype: It may be a read error: a sequence one base away is much more abundant. This sequence joins TRBV29-1 and TRBJ1-5; D is uncertain. Germline assignment: CDR1 SQVTM and CDR2 ANQGSEA. CDR3 length equals 14 residues. CDR3 in DNA: TGCAGCGTAGCCGTGGACGGGAAAAATCAGACCCAGCATTTT. Translating it yields CSVAVDGKNQTQHF.

Here the CDR3 DNA reads TGTGCCAGCAGCCCAAGAGGTGGGCTGCCCCTATCTGGAAACACCATATATTTT. Translation gives CASSPRGGLPLSGNTIYF. V and J are TRBV7-9 and TRBJ1-3, with unresolved D. The germline V gene has CDR1 SEHNR and CDR2 FQNEAQ (reference sequence). The V end was cut by 5 bases, the J end by 1 base, with 21 bases between. This CDR3 is built from 18 residues.

Regarding this clonotype: This could be a read error, since a much larger clone is one nucleotide away. The rearrangement joins TRBV9 to TRBJ2-5; no reliable D call. Germline lookup yields CDR1 SGDLS and CDR2 YYNGEE. This CDR3 is built from 13 residues. V was cut by 1 base and J by 3 bases, with 7 bases left in between. CDR3 coding DNA: TGTGCCAGCAGCGTAAATACCGAAGAGACCCAGTACTTC. Translated: CASSVNTEETQYF.

The chain joins TRBV7-2 to TRBJ1-1; D is possibly TRBD1 (5 bases). Per the germline V gene, CDR1 is SGHTA and CDR2 is FQGNSA. The CDR3 contains 13 residues. V lost 11 bases and J lost 4, with 17 bases in between. CDR3 DNA: TGTGCCGAAGCGCGGGGCGCGGGCACTGAAGCTTTCTTT. Translated, it gives CAEARGAGTEAFF.

A few counts support this clonotype. The CDR3 bases are TGTGCCAGCAGTCGGGACTGGAACAATGAGCAGTTCTTC. Translated: CASSRDWNNEQFF. V and J are TRBV7-3 and TRBJ2-1, with D perhaps matching TRBD2 (6 bases). This CDR3 is built from 13 residues. The V and J ends lost 6 bases and 5 bases respectively, with 11 bases between them. Germline lookup yields CDR1 SGHTA and CDR2 FQGTGA.

This chain connects TRBV7-2 to TRBJ1-3, with a tentative D call TRBD1 (6 bases). In germline, CDR1 is SGHTA, CDR2 FQGNSA. With 4 bases removed from V and 6 bases from J, the gap between germline ends came to 10 bases. The CDR3 is made up of 13 amino acids. CDR3 nucleotides: TGTGCCAGCAGCTGGGACACCCCAAACACCATATATTTT. It is translated as CASSWDTPNTIYF. The variable domain in full, completed from reference TRBV7-2 and TRBJ1-3, reads GAGVSQSPSNKVTEKGKDVELRCDPISGHTALYWYRQSLGQGLEFLIYFQGNSAPDKSGLPSDRFSAERTGGSVSTLTIQRTQQEDSAVYLCASSWDTPNTIYFGEGSWLTVV.

This clonotype was counted a few times. This chain uses TRBV10-3 with TRBJ2-3; D tentatively fits TRBD1 or TRBD2 (5 bases each). V was trimmed by 2 bases and J by 4 bases, leaving 16 bases between them. In germline, CDR1 is ENHRY, CDR2 SYGVKD. The CDR3 is 16 amino acids. CDR3 sequence (DNA): TGTGCCATCAGTGAGAGGGGACCCACGACCTCAGATACGCAGTATTTT. Protein product: CAISERGPTTSDTQYF.

This clonotype was seen ten or more times. The chain joins TRBV27 to TRBJ2-3; TRBD2 agrees at 8 bases. V lost 6 bases to trimming and J lost 7 bases; unmatched junction nucleotides: 6. The CDR3 spans 13 residues. Germline V gene lookup returns CDR1 MNHEY and CDR2 SMNVEV (reference sequence). The chain's CDR3 is CASSPGGGNTQYF. The CDR3 DNA sequence: TGTGCCAGCAGCCCGGGGGGGGGGAATACGCAGTATTTT.

This clonotype showed up just a few times. V is TRBV19 and J is TRBJ2-1; D assignment may be TRBD1 or TRBD2 (5 bases each). The germline CDR1 and CDR2 sequences are LNHDA and SQIVND (reference sequence). V gave up 3 bases and J gave up 2 bases, with 11 bases separating them. This CDR3 is built from 15 residues. DNA of the CDR3: TGTGCCAGTAGTATGGGGACCTCAACCTACAATGAGCAGTTCTTC. Translating it yields CASSMGTSTYNEQFF. The full variable domain, its missing parts supplied by reference TRBV19 and TRBJ2-1, is DGGITQSPKYLFRKEGQNVTLSCEQNLNHDAMYWYRQDPGQGLRLIYYSQIVNDFQKGDIAEGYSVSREKKESFPLTVTSAQKNPTAFYLCASSMGTSTYNEQFFGPGTRLTVL.

The genes are TRBV9 and TRBJ1-1, with no clear D. V was pared by 4 bases and J by 11 bases, with 15 bases between. This CDR3 is 12 amino acids long. The germline V gene has CDR1 SGDLS and CDR2 YYNGEE. Here the CDR3 reads CASSTDQNSAFF. CDR3 coding DNA: TGTGCCAGCAGCACTGACCAAAACTCCGCTTTCTTT.

The chain has TRBV28 and TRBJ1-5; D is unclear. Per germline, CDR1 MDHEN and CDR2 SYDVKM. This CDR3 is built from 12 residues. Trimming left V 1 base short and J 10 bases short, with 8 bases between. The CDR3 sequence: CASSLYREPQHF. Here the CDR3 DNA reads TGTGCCAGCAGTTTATACCGCGAACCCCAGCATTTT.

This clonotype has a handful of counts. The chain joins TRBV12-3 or TRBV12-4 to TRBJ1-4; D uncertain. This CDR3 region has 14 residues. With 3 bases removed from V and 10 bases from J, the gap between germline ends came to 15 bases. In nucleotides, the CDR3 is TGTGCCAGCAGTTTCTCGGCACGGGGTGGAAAACTGTTTTTT. Protein: CASSFSARGGKLFF.

V is TRBV6-2 or TRBV6-3 and J is TRBJ2-7; unclear D gene. The CDR3 loop spans 15 amino acids. The germline CDR1 and CDR2 sequences are MNHEY and SVGEGT. Trimming pared 1 base from V and 3 bases from J, leaving 13 bases between. CDR3: CASSYLTDGGYEQYF. The CDR3 nucleotides read TGTGCCAGCAGTTACTTAACGGACGGTGGCTACGAGCAGTACTTC.

The rearrangement links TRBV20-1 to TRBJ1-6; 7 bases agree with TRBD1. The CDR3 runs 14 residues. Looked up from germline, CDR1 is DFQATT and CDR2 is SNEGSKA (reference sequence). Trimming removed 0 bases from V and 10 bases from J; junction bases left unmatched: 6. As DNA, the CDR3 is TGCAGTGCTAGAGATCCCACAGGGGCCTCACCCCTCCACTTT. Its protein product is CSARDPTGASPLHF.

This clonotype showed up many times. The chain links TRBV29-1 to TRBJ2-5, with TRBD1 matching over 7 bases. Germline V gives CDR1 SQVTM, CDR2 ANQGSEA. Trimming cost V 6 bases and J 2 bases; bases outside gene matches: 6. The CDR3 has 13 amino acids. The CDR3: CSVDRTGQETQYF. The CDR3, as DNA: TGCAGCGTAGACAGGACAGGACAAGAGACCCAGTACTTC.

The CDR3 loop is CAISRDLRNTGELFF. The DNA of the CDR3 is TGTGCCATCAGCCGGGACCTAAGGAACACCGGGGAGCTGTTTTTT. V is TRBV10-3 and J is TRBJ2-2; perhaps D is TRBD1 or TRBD2 (5 bases each). This CDR3 has 15 amino acids. Trimming took 6 bases from V and 1 from J, leaving 12 bases between them. Germline V gene data show CDR1 as ENHRY and CDR2 as SYGVKD.

The gene calls are TRBV6-5 and TRBJ2-4, with D perhaps matching TRBD1 (5 bases). The CDR3 contains 14 residues. Trimming left V 7 bases short and J 6 bases short, with 16 bases between. Germline V gene sequence: CDR1 MNHEY, CDR2 SVGAGI. The CDR3 protein is CASKLQGRGNIQYF. The CDR3 nucleotides are TGTGCCAGCAAACTTCAGGGCCGAGGAAACATTCAGTACTTC.